The 8 T cell receptor beta chains listed next were all sequenced from one sample in a study of blood T cells in healthy people across ages. A second about 7 to 11 cycle PCR used barcoded and J-beta primers. A single record per CDR3 protein comes from TCRdb applying MiXCR to the 5' RACE reads. The repertoire holds about 400,000 distinct CDR3 sequences, with about 49% as singletons. The sequencing input was blood. The receptors derive from a man aged 55 to 69 in good health.

The count of this clonotype is one. A junction boundary mismatches the germline segment, possibly from a read error. This rearrangement joins TRBV7-7 to TRBJ2-3; D call uncertain. CDR3 length equals 13 residues. Germline CDR1 reads SSHAT; CDR2 reads FNYEAQ (reference sequence). The CDR3 loop is CASSVDRGDTQYF. CDR3 DNA: TGTGCTAGCAGCGTAGATCGTGGAGATACGCAGTATTTT.

Notes on this clonotype: A much larger clone differs from this one at a single base, so this may be a read error. This sequence joins TRBV21-1 and TRBJ2-5; TRBD2, the D gene given by the table, was not confirmed from the DNA. TRBV21-1 is deemed a pseudogene. The CDR3 length is 10 residues. CDR3 in amino acids: CVSTPEGQYF. In DNA, the CDR3 is TGTGTCAGCACCCCGGAGGGCCAGTACTTC.

In this sample, this clonotype turned up many times. The genes are TRBV4-3 and TRBJ2-3; 13 positions match TRBD2. The CDR3 is 16 amino acids. With 1 base clipped from V and 3 bases from J, the junction kept 1 base outside the gene matches. CDR1 is LGHNA and CDR2 is YSLEER in the germline V gene. The CDR3 sequence: CASSQGLAGGTDTQYF. CDR3 nucleotides: TGCGCCAGCAGCCAAGGACTAGCGGGGGGTACAGATACGCAGTATTTT.

The chain combines TRBV2 with TRBJ2-7; tentatively, D is TRBD1 (5 bases). Trimming removed 5 bases at V and 3 bases at J, with 11 bases between. This CDR3 comprises 13 residues. From germline, CDR1 is SNHLY and CDR2 FYNNEI. The DNA of the CDR3 is TGTGCCAGCAGTCATCGTAGGGGCTACGAGCAGTACTTC. Amino acids: CASSHRRGYEQYF.

This clonotype has more than one count but fewer than ten. The J gene is TRBJ2-6, the V gene TRBV10-3; D may correspond to TRBD1 or TRBD2 (5 bases each). Germline V gene data show CDR1 as ENHRY and CDR2 as SYGVKD. The length of the CDR3 is 19 residues. Trimming removed 3 bases from V and 4 bases from J, with 22 bases in between. The CDR3 bases are TGTGCCATCAGTGATTTAACAGTCTTCCTAGGGACCGGGGCCAACGTCCTGACTTTC. It codes for CAISDLTVFLGTGANVLTF.

The chain recombines TRBV7-3 with TRBJ2-2, with a weak D call TRBD2 (5 bases). The germline V gene has CDR1 SGHTA and CDR2 FQGTGA. V lost 0 bases and J 6 bases, leaving 14 bases between the germline ends. The CDR3 has 16 amino acids. The CDR3: CASSLTSARGPGELFF. In DNA form, the CDR3 reads TGTGCCAGCAGCTTAACTAGCGCTAGAGGGCCCGGGGAGCTGTTTTTT.

This clonotype was counted between two and nine times. The chain links TRBV5-1 to TRBJ2-4; either TRBD1 or TRBD2 may fit D (5 bases each). The end of the DNA is better explained by TRBJ2-7, so the J call may be wrong. In germline, CDR1 is SGHRS, CDR2 YFSETQ. The CDR3 contains 14 residues. CDR3 nucleotide sequence: TGCGCCAGCAGCCCGGGCTCGGGACCCTACGAGCAGTACTTC. Amino acids: CASSPGSGPYEQYF.

This clonotype occurred a few times. This may come from a read error, since a much larger clone is one base off. The V call is TRBV30, the J call TRBJ2-5; D remains ambiguous. V was cut by 0 bases and J by 11 bases, with 10 bases left in between. Germline V gives CDR1 GTSNPN, CDR2 SVGIG (reference sequence). The CDR3 consists of 11 residues. The CDR3 loop is CAWSVKAEQYF. The CDR3 DNA follows: TGTGCCTGGAGTGTAAAGGCTGAGCAGTACTTC.